The sequence of this T cell receptor beta chain was determined in a study of blood T cell repertoires in COVID-19. Background on the study: Donors in the United States, Italy and Spain gave samples during acute or convalescent COVID-19.

Germline loops: CDR1 SGHRS, CDR2 YFSETQ. The CDR3 loop spans 16 amino acids. With 4 bases clipped from V and 7 bases from J, the junction kept 11 bases outside the gene matches. Source study methods: Cell counts per sample came from amplifying reference gene primers. TCRdb's copy holds only in-frame clones and misses some; the assay was immunoSEQ multiplex PCR. The DNA was the basis for D and trimming; V, J and clone size are from that table. Altogether fewer than 250,000 clones are present, around 80% being singletons, with the ten largest covering around 6.9%. This clonotype was obtained from a man aged 55 to 70 with acute or convalescent COVID-19. What was sequenced was peripheral blood. The chain recombines TRBV5-1 with TRBJ2-2; 9 positions match TRBD1. CDR3 loop: CASSRMTGGAGGELFF. In nucleotides, the CDR3 is TGCGCCAGCAGCCGAATGACAGGGGGAGCCGGCGGGGAGCTGTTTTTT.